This TCR beta chain originates from a study of blood T cell repertoires in COVID-19 (dated by TCRdb to about 2020). A note on the overall study: Samples from collaborators originated in the United States, Italy and Spain and spanned both the acute and convalescent phases of COVID-19. The material from the prospective study consisted of cDNA or gDNA derived from T cells, B-cell-depleted T cells, or PBMCs. The dataset comprised deeply sampled blood TCRbeta repertoires from subjects exposed to, actively infected with, or recovered from COVID-19. The repertoires were released in a freely available public database meant as a resource for research on the immune response to SARS-CoV-2. The samples were drawn from the first 160 participants of the ongoing ImmuneRACE study and from 1,254 subjects provided by 6 global collaborators. A de-identified subject ID, COVID-19 status, age in years and sex were almost always included in the sample metadata. Where available, HLA class I and class II types were taken from metadata supplied by the sample provider and were not determined by assay-based typing. Results the study describes overall, beyond this receptor: How much clinical and demographic metadata was included differed by source and by participant, and the metadata was provided uncurated.

Collaborating institutions collected whole blood in K2EDTA tubes following their own protocols. For TCRbeta analysis, collaborators shipped samples in one of three forms: frozen whole blood, isolated PBMCs, or DNA extracted from either of those sample types. CDR1 and CDR2 are drawn from the germline V gene: SGHTA, FQGNSA. V is reduced by 1 base and J by 4 bases, leaving a spacing of 11 bases between them. The CDR3, cysteine through phenylalanine, is 14 amino acids long. CDR3 DNA only is kept here, 42 bases in frame from base 1. On this clone: Its antigen has not been determined. There are no base qualities to consult, and no much larger clone falls within one base.

The immunoSEQ Assay, a bias-controlled multiplex PCR, was used to amplify TCRbeta CDR3 regions from genomic DNA. As for how the authors treated the data: Within the assay, amplification of reference gene primers was used to estimate how many nucleated cells each sample contained. To quantify the absolute abundance of each unique TCRbeta CDR3 rearrangement, sequence reads were collapsed and filtered. For each sample, productive Simpson clonality was calculated by taking the square root of Simpson's diversity index across productive rearrangements. The clones in this table, taken by TCRdb from immuneACCESS, are in-frame only. Not every clone is retained; where verified, under half of the shortfall comes from an unresolved V gene, and the cause of the rest is unknown. D and trimming come from the DNA, and the V and J calls and clone size come from that table. Counted in this sample were more than 250,000 clones; 70% to 90% of them appeared once. The ten largest clones add up to about 0.7% of the sample.

This clonotype was obtained from a human donor in a cohort sampled during active COVID-19. The V gene is TRBV7-2 and the J gene is TRBJ2-7; 6 matching bases give a weak D call of TRBD2. The source material was peripheral blood. The nucleotide sequence reads TGTGCCAGCAGCTTAGATTGGAGGGGTTACGAGCAGTACTTC. This translates into CASSLDWRGYEQYF.